This paragraph covers one T cell receptor (beta chain) sequence. The data stem from a study of blood T cell repertoires in COVID-19. Assay used: immunoSEQ multiplex PCR; TCRdb lists only in-frame clones, some missing. The sample records around 310,000 clones, over 85% being singletons. Trimming shortened V by 5 bases and J by 4 bases, and 9 bases separated the two germline ends. The CDR3 has 12 amino acids. Looked up from germline, CDR1 is SEHNR and CDR2 is FQNEAQ (reference sequence). The chain uses TRBV7-9 and TRBJ2-7; the D gene is possibly TRBD1 (6 bases). This sequence was found in a woman aged 30 to 39 who had recovered from COVID-19. Sequencing used PBMCs or T cells enriched from blood (not recorded which). This CDR3 is CASSRTGYEQYF. CDR3 nucleotides: TGTGCCAGCAGCCGAACAGGGTACGAGCAGTACTTC.